In its sample, the clone carrying this T cell receptor (beta chain) was seen once. The data were taken from a study of T cell responses to AZD1222 COVID-19 vaccine. V was cut by 0 bases and J by 5 bases, with 8 bases left in between. The CDR3 totals 13 residues. Germline CDR1 is SGHVS and CDR2 is FQNEAQ. TCRdb's table, derived via immunoSEQ multiplex PCR, lists solely in-frame clones and lacks some. The data contain about 140,000 clones, 80% to 95% of them singletons. The starting material was peripheral blood, obtained on day 0 of AZD1222 vaccination. This TCR was sampled from an adult in good health. The chain is built from TRBV7-8 and TRBJ2-7; D gene ambiguous. CDR3 in amino acids: CASSLAGYNEQYF. In nucleotides, the CDR3 is TGTGCCAGCAGCTTAGCAGGGTATAACGAGCAGTACTTC.